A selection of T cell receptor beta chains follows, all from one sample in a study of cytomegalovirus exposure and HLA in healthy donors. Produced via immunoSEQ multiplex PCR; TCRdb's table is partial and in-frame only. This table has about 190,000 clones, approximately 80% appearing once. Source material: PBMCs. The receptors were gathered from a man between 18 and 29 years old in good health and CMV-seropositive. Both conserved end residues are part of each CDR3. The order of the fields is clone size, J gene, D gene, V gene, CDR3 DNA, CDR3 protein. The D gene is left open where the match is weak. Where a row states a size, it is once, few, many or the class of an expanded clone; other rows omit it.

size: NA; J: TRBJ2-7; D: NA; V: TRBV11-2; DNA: TGTGCCAGCAGCTTAGATTGGGCAGGCGACGAGCAGTACTTC; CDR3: CASSLDWAGDEQYF
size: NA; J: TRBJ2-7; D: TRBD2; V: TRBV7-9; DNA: TGTGCCAGCAGCTTGACTAGCGGGAGGTTCTACGAGCAGTACTTC; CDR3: CASSLTSGRFYEQYF
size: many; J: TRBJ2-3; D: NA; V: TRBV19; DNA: TGTGCCAGTAGTCGGGGGTATGACTCCTCCAGCACAGATACGCAGTATTTT; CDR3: CASSRGYDSSSTDTQYF
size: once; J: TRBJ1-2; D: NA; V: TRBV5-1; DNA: TGCGCCAGCAGCGGGCGGGGGGACCACGAACCTTCCTATGGCTACACCTTC; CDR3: CASSGRGDHEPSYGYTF
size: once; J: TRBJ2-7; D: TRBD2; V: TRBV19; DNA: TGTGCCAGTAAGGGGAGGACTAGCGGCTACGAGCAGTACTTC; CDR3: CASKGRTSGYEQYF
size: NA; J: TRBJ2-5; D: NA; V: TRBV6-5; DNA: TGTGCCAGCAGTTTGAGCAACCAAGAGACCCAGTACTTC; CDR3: CASSLSNQETQYF
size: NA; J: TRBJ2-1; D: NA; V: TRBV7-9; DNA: TGTGCCAGCAGCTTGCGTACAGAAACCTACAATGAGCAGTTCTTC; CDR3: CASSLRTETYNEQFF
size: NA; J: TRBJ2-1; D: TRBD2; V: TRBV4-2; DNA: TGTGCCAGCAGCCAAGATCCTGGCGGGAGGGGGACATACAATGAGCAGTTCTTC; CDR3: CASSQDPGGRGTYNEQFF
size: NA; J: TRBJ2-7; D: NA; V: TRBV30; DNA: TGTGCCTGCCTAAGCGGCTACGAGCAGTACTTC; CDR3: CACLSGYEQYF
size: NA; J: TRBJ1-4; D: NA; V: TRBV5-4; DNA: TGTGCCAGCAGCTTGGGCGGGGGGCTTAGCGAAAAACTGTTTTTT; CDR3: CASSLGGGLSEKLFF
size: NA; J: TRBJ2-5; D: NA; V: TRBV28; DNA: TGTGCCAGCGGCTTTCGCGAGACCCAGTACTTC; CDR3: CASGFRETQYF
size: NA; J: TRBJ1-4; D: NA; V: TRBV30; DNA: TGTGCCTGGAGTGGGAGCGCAACTAATGAAAAACTGTTTTTT; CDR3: CAWSGSATNEKLFF
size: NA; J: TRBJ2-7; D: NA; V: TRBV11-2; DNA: TGTGCCAGCAGCATAGCGGCCTACGAGCAGTACTTC; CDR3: CASSIAAYEQYF
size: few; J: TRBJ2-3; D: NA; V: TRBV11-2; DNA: TGTGCCAGCAGCTTGGGAGCGCGGGATACAGATACGCAGTATTTT; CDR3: CASSLGARDTDTQYF
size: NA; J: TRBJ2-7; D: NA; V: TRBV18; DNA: TGTGCCAGCTCACCACAAACGACGGCCCAAGCGGAGCAGTACTTC; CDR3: CASSPQTTAQAEQYF
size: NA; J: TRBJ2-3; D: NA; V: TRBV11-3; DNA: TGTGCCAGCAGCTTAGTAGGTGGGAGGACAGATACGCAGTATTTT; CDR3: CASSLVGGRTDTQYF